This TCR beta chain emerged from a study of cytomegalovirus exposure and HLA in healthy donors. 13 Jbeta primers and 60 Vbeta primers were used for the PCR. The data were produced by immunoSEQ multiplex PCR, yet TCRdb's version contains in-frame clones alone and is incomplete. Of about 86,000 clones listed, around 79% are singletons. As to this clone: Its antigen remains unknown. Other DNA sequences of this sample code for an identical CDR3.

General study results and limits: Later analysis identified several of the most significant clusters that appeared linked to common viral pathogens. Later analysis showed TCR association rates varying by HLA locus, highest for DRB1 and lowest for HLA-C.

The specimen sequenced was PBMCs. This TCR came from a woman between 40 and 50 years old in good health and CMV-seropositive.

CDR3 sequence: CASSVGTGTYEQYF. CDR3 DNA: TGTGCCAGCAGCGTTGGGACAGGAACCTACGAGCAGTACTTC. The V gene is TRBV9, the J gene TRBJ2-7, with TRBD1 matching 8 bases. V was clipped by 2 bases and J by 2 bases; unmatched bases: 3. The CDR3 extends over 14 amino acids. CDR1 is SGDLS, CDR2 YYNGEE, per germline.